This passage covers 13 T cell receptor beta chains from one sample sequenced in a study of shared clonotypes between healthy human individuals. Repertoires were generated with immunoSEQ multiplex PCR, while TCRdb's copy carries only in-frame clones and drops some. The sample includes some 2 million clones, approximately 94% seen only once; the top ten take roughly 1.2%. CD8 cells regarded as naive lacked CD45RO, were positively chosen for CCR7, and omitted terminally differentiated effector memory CD45RA+ cells. The sample was naive CD8+ T cells sorted from blood. The source of these receptors is a man aged 18 to 30 in good health.

This chain uses TRBV7-8 with TRBJ1-5, with 7 nucleotides matching TRBD1. The CDR3 sequence is 13 residues long. V lost 4 bases to trimming and J lost 4 bases; unmatched junction nucleotides: 1. The germline V gene encodes CDR1 SGHVS and CDR2 FQNEAQ. The CDR3 spells CASSSTGNQPQHF. Here the CDR3 DNA reads TGTGCCAGCAGCTCGACAGGGAATCAGCCCCAGCATTTT. The whole variable domain, remainder taken from reference TRBV7-8 and TRBJ1-5, is GAGVSQSPRYKVAKRGQDVALRCDPISGHVSLFWYQQALGQGPEFLTYFQNEAQLDKSGLPSDRFFAERPEGSVSTLKIQRTQQEDSAVYLCASSSTGNQPQHFGDGTRLSIL.

Of note for this clone: The same CDR3 arises from other DNA sequences in this sample as well. The chain couples TRBV6-5 to TRBJ2-5, with D perhaps TRBD1 or TRBD2 (5 bases each). Deletions cut 6 bases from V and 5 bases from J, with 16 bases between. Germline loops: CDR1 MNHEY, CDR2 SVGAGI. There are 14 residues in the CDR3. DNA for the CDR3: TGTGCCAGCAGCTTTACCGGGGACCGGGAGACCCAGTACTTC. Its translation is CASSFTGDRETQYF.

The chain combines TRBV4-3 with TRBJ2-1; D may match TRBD1 or TRBD2 (5 bases each). The CDR3 is 14 amino acids. Trimming shortened V by 3 bases and J by 8 bases, and 14 bases separated the two germline ends. Germline CDR1 LGHNA, CDR2 YSLEER. The CDR3 sequence is CASSQQGRVHEQFF. The CDR3 nucleotides read TGCGCCAGCAGCCAGCAGGGACGGGTACATGAGCAGTTCTTC.

In its sample, this clone was seen a few times. This CDR3 is CASSWIAEGGYTF. Written as DNA, the CDR3 is TGTGCCAGCTCCTGGATCGCCGAGGGGGGCTACACCTTC. This rearrangement joins TRBV6-5 to TRBJ1-2, with D possibly TRBD1 on 5 matching bases. V was trimmed by 8 bases and J by 8 bases, leaving 18 bases between them. Germline V CDR1 and CDR2: MNHEY, SVGAGI. The CDR3 spans 13 residues.

Comments on this clone: This same CDR3 is encoded by further DNA sequences in the sample. J is TRBJ2-2 and V is TRBV6-6; D is ambiguous. The CDR3 has 13 residues. V lost 0 bases, J lost 5 bases, and 4 bases lay in between. Germline V gene lookup returns CDR1 MNHNY and CDR2 SVGAGI (reference sequence). For the CDR3, the DNA is TGTGCCAGCAGTTACTCGGGGACCGGGGAGCTGTTTTTT. Translated, it gives CASSYSGTGELFF.

The chain links TRBV4-1 to TRBJ1-2; D remains unclear. The germline CDR1 and CDR2 sequences are MGHRA and YSYEKL. V lost 0 bases, J lost 1 base, and 9 bases lay in between. The CDR3 totals 15 residues. The CDR3 region is CASSQDPRVNYGYTF. CDR3 sequence (DNA): TGCGCCAGCAGCCAAGATCCCCGGGTTAACTATGGCTACACCTTC.

This clone was seen only once. The V gene is TRBV14, the J gene TRBJ1-2; D not resolved. Germline CDR1 is SGHDN and CDR2 is FVKESK. The CDR3 consists of 15 residues. Trimming left V 4 bases short and J 4 bases short, with 16 bases between. The CDR3 here is CASSPTITPGYGYTF. DNA of the CDR3: TGTGCCAGCAGCCCAACCATAACTCCTGGCTATGGCTACACCTTC.

This clone was picked up one time. The chain uses TRBV4-3 and TRBJ2-1; 9 nucleotides align to TRBD2. V gave up 4 bases and J gave up 5 bases; unmatched junction bases: 15. CDR3 length equals 18 residues. The germline gives CDR1 LGHNA, CDR2 YSLEER. CDR3 residues: CASSLSRGVAGVNNEQFF. The DNA for the CDR3 is TGCGCCAGCAGCCTATCTAGGGGGGTAGCGGGAGTGAACAATGAGCAGTTCTTC.

The rearrangement joins TRBV6-5 to TRBJ1-6; possible D gene TRBD1, 5 bases. V was shortened by 0 bases and J by 14 bases, with 20 bases between the two germline ends. In germline, CDR1 is MNHEY, CDR2 SVGAGI. The CDR3 has 16 amino acids. This chain's CDR3 is CASSYSPPGYSEALHF. In DNA, the CDR3 is TGTGCCAGCAGTTACTCCCCGCCAGGGTATTCTGAGGCCCTCCACTTT.

The chain links TRBV7-9 to TRBJ2-5; the D gene is possibly TRBD1 (5 bases). The germline V gene encodes CDR1 SEHNR and CDR2 FQNEAQ (reference sequence). This CDR3 comprises 14 residues. V was cut by 5 bases and J by 0 bases, with 10 bases left in between. The CDR3 DNA follows: TGTGCCAGCAGCACCGTCAGGGACCAAGAGACCCAGTACTTC. Amino acid sequence: CASSTVRDQETQYF. The full variable domain, its missing parts supplied by reference TRBV7-9 and TRBJ2-5, is DTGVSQNPRHKITKRGQNVTFRCDPISEHNRLYWYRQTLGQGPEFLTYFQNEAQLEKSRLLSDRFSAERPKGSFSTLEIQRTEQGDSAMYLCASSTVRDQETQYFGPGTRLLVL.

The chain recombines TRBV19 with TRBJ2-1; D is uncertain. The CDR3 totals 13 residues. Per germline, CDR1 LNHDA and CDR2 SQIVND (reference sequence). Trimming took off 6 bases at V and 3 bases at J, with 9 bases between the two ends. CDR3: CASRVGVYNEQFF. The CDR3 bases are TGTGCCAGTAGGGTCGGAGTCTACAATGAGCAGTTCTTC.

This clone showed up just once. The chain employs TRBV29-1 and TRBJ2-1; TRBD2 agrees at 14 bases. This CDR3 has 14 amino acids. V gave up 3 bases and J gave up 8 bases; unmatched junction bases: 3. CDR1 is SQVTM, CDR2 ANQGSEA, per germline. The CDR3 nucleotides are TGCAGCGTTGAGGGGACTAGCGGGAGTGATGAGCAGTTCTTC. Translating it yields CSVEGTSGSDEQFF.

The rearrangement links TRBV4-1 to TRBJ2-5; 7 bases fit TRBD2. Per the germline V gene, CDR1 is MGHRA and CDR2 is YSYEKL. The V and J ends lost 1 base and 5 bases, in that order; junction bases with no gene match: 7. CDR3 length: 15 residues. CDR3 in amino acids: CASSQGGGSSETQYF. The CDR3 DNA reads as TGCGCCAGCAGCCAAGGTGGCGGGAGCAGCGAGACCCAGTACTTC.